This record concerns one TCR beta chain sequence. The sample belongs to a study of cytomegalovirus exposure and HLA in healthy donors. 60 Vbeta and 13 Jbeta primers were used in PCR. Assay used: immunoSEQ multiplex PCR; TCRdb lists only in-frame clones, some missing. The profile shows roughly 99,000 clones, 79% of them singletons. This CDR3 has 12 amino acids. Germline V gene data show CDR1 as ENHRY and CDR2 as SYGVKD. Trimming removed 5 bases from V and 5 bases from J, with 9 bases in between. This chain links TRBV10-3 with TRBJ1-2, with TRBD1 as a possible D gene (6 bases). This TCR was sampled from a woman in her forties in good health and CMV-seronegative. Sequenced input: PBMCs. DNA for the CDR3: TGTGCCATCAGTCGGGACACATATGGCTACACCTTC. Protein sequence: CAISRDTYGYTF.